The rows below give T cell receptor beta chains drawn from one sample of a study of blood T cell repertoires in COVID-19. The data were produced by immunoSEQ multiplex PCR, yet TCRdb's version contains in-frame clones alone and is incomplete. The data hold roughly 230,000 clones, with around four fifths observed a single time. The sample consisted of peripheral blood. These receptors all stem from a woman older than 75 with COVID-19, enrolled during active disease. Both conserved end residues are part of each CDR3. The D gene is left open where the match is weak. Clone size is not always given. Where it is, it says once, few, many or a class for expanded clones.

abundance	v_gene	j_gene	d_gene	CDR3nt	CDR3aa
NA	TRBV7-9	TRBJ2-5	TRBD2	TGTGCCAGCAGCTTAGGCTTAGCGGGGGGCCAACAAGAGACCCAGTACTTC	CASSLGLAGGQQETQYF
NA	TRBV13	TRBJ2-1	NA	TGTGCCAGCAGCCCCATTGGGGCAGACTACAATGAGCAGTTCTTC	CASSPIGADYNEQFF
NA	TRBV5-4	TRBJ1-2	NA	TGTGCCAGCAGGTTGCGAGGGGGATATGGCTACACCTTC	CASRLRGGYGYTF
NA	TRBV28	TRBJ2-2	TRBD1	TGTGCCAGCAGTCAACAGGGGGCGCGGGCCGGGGAGCTGTTTTTT	CASSQQGARAGELFF
NA	TRBV5-5	TRBJ1-2	TRBD1	TGTGCCAGCAGCTTGATTGGTTCGGGACAGATCTATGGCTACACCTTC	CASSLIGSGQIYGYTF
NA	TRBV27	TRBJ2-2	NA	TGTGCCAGCAGACAATGGGGGGGGGCAGGCGGGGAGCTGTTTTTT	CASRQWGGAGGELFF
few	TRBV7-2	TRBJ1-2	TRBD1	TGTGCCAGCTCCGGGACAGGGACTGATGGCTACACCTTC	CASSGTGTDGYTF
NA	TRBV7-9	TRBJ2-1	TRBD1	TGTGCCAGCAGCCGGACGACGGACAGGGGCGCAGGAGTCTTC	CASSRTTDRGAGVF
NA	TRBV5-4	TRBJ2-5	NA	TGTGCCAGCAGCTTTCTACTAGGACCTGAGACCCAGTACTTC	CASSFLLGPETQYF
NA	TRBV6-1	TRBJ1-3	TRBD1	TGTGCCAGCAGTGAACCGGCAGGGGGCAGAGGAAACACCATATATTTT	CASSEPAGGRGNTIYF
NA	TRBV18	TRBJ2-6	TRBD1	TGTGCCAGCTCACCAGTTGGACAGGGGGCGGGCTCTGGGGCCAACGTCCTGACTTTC	CASSPVGQGAGSGANVLTF
NA	TRBV28	TRBJ1-2	NA	TGTGCCAGCAGTACAGGGCCGGGACACTATGGCTACACCTTC	CASSTGPGHYGYTF
NA	TRBV6-5	TRBJ2-2	NA	TGTGCCAGCAGCCTGGGGCCACGCGACACCGGGGAGCTGTTTTTT	CASSLGPRDTGELFF
NA	TRBV6-2/TRBV6-3	TRBJ2-3	NA	TGTGCCAGCAGTTACTCGAGGGCGGGTGGAATGGATACGCAGTATTTT	CASSYSRAGGMDTQYF
NA	TRBV11-3	TRBJ2-2	TRBD2	TGTGCCAGCAGCCCGGGGGGGCTGAACACCGGGGAGCTGTTTTTT	CASSPGGLNTGELFF
few	TRBV20-1	TRBJ1-5	NA	TGCAGTGCTAGTGGATCGGGGTCTGGAAATCAGCCCCAGCATTTT	CSASGSGSGNQPQHF
NA	TRBV28	TRBJ2-7	TRBD2	TGTGCCAGCAGCCTAGCGGGGGGTCCCTACGAGCAGTACTTC	CASSLAGGPYEQYF
NA	TRBV25-1	TRBJ1-6	NA	TGTGCCAGCAGTGATGCCAGCCAGGGGATGAATTCACCCCTCCACTTT	CASSDASQGMNSPLHF
NA	TRBV4-2	TRBJ1-4	NA	TGTGCCAGCAGCCAACCAGGGCCTGAAAAACTGTTTTTT	CASSQPGPEKLFF
NA	TRBV28	TRBJ1-1	TRBD1	TGTGCCAGCAGGCCCGGGACAGCGAACACTGAAGCTTTCTTT	CASRPGTANTEAFF
NA	TRBV20-1	TRBJ2-1	NA	TGCAGTGCTAGTACCACTAGCTCCTACAATGAGCAGTTCTTC	CSASTTSSYNEQFF
NA	TRBV6-6	TRBJ2-2	TRBD2	TGTGCCAGCAGGTCTAGCGGGAAGAACACCGGGGAGCTGTTTTTT	CASRSSGKNTGELFF
NA	TRBV3-1/TRBV3-2	TRBJ1-1	TRBD1	TGTGCCAGCAGCCAAGGACAGGGAAGGGAAGCTTTCTTT	CASSQGQGREAFF
NA	TRBV7-9	TRBJ2-1	TRBD2	TGTGCCAGCAGCTTTCGACTAGCGGGGGATGTCGTAAATGAGCAGTTCTTC	CASSFRLAGDVVNEQFF
NA	TRBV4-2	TRBJ2-3	TRBD2	TGTGCCAGCAGCCAAGGAGGGGTCTTAGCGGGGGGGCGATCAGATACGCAGTATTTT	CASSQGGVLAGGRSDTQYF
NA	TRBV24-1	TRBJ1-2	TRBD1	TGTGCCACCAGTGATTTCCGACAGGGGAACTATGGCTACACCTTC	CATSDFRQGNYGYTF
once	TRBV24-1	TRBJ1-5	NA	TGTGCCACCAGTGATGGGGGGACGAATCAGCCCCAGCATTTT	CATSDGGTNQPQHF
NA	TRBV6-5	TRBJ1-2	TRBD1	TGTGCCAGCAGCCGGGACAGTCTTTATGGCTACACCTTC	CASSRDSLYGYTF
NA	TRBV6-5	TRBJ1-1	NA	TGTGCCAGCAGTTACTCCGGGATATCGAACACTGAAGCTTTCTTT	CASSYSGISNTEAFF
NA	TRBV27	TRBJ2-2	TRBD1	TGTGCCAGCAGTTTAAAGGGCGCCGGGACAGCCGCCACCGGGGAGCTGTTTTTT	CASSLKGAGTAATGELFF
NA	TRBV12-3/TRBV12-4	TRBJ1-2	TRBD1	TGTGCCAGCAGTTTGGGACAGGGCTACACCTTC	CASSLGQGYTF
many	TRBV5-1	TRBJ1-2	TRBD1	TGCGCCAGCAGCAGCGGACAGGGGTCATATTATGGCTACACCTTC	CASSSGQGSYYGYTF
NA	TRBV2	TRBJ1-5	NA	TGTGCCAGCAGTGAAGTTTCCAGGGGCAATCAGCCCCAGCATTTT	CASSEVSRGNQPQHF
once	TRBV7-9	TRBJ2-2	NA	TGTGCCAGCAGCTTATTTCCTTCTACCTCTACCGGGGAGCTGTTTTTT	CASSLFPSTSTGELFF
many	TRBV2	TRBJ1-6	TRBD1	TGTGCCAGCAGTGGGGCAGGGGGCTATGGTTCACCCCTCCACTTT	CASSGAGGYGSPLHF
NA	TRBV6-2/TRBV6-3	TRBJ1-6	TRBD1	TGTGCCAGCAGCAGAGGACAGGGGAGATTGTCACCCCTCCACTTT	CASSRGQGRLSPLHF
NA	TRBV7-9	TRBJ1-6	NA	TGTGCCAGCAGCTTAGGTGTCATTAATTCACCCCTCCACTTT	CASSLGVINSPLHF
NA	TRBV10-1	TRBJ2-2	TRBD2	TGCGCCAGCAGTCCTAGCGGGGGGGCGTCCGGGGAGCTGTTTTTT	CASSPSGGASGELFF